These 30 T cell receptor beta chains were all obtained from the same sample, sequenced in a study of PD-1 blockade in classical Hodgkin lymphoma (dated by TCRdb to the early 2020s). Libraries were prepared through the immunoSEQ multiplex PCR assay. In TCRdb, the immuneACCESS table is reduced to in-frame sequences with V and J assigned. These tables do not hold every clone; where another copy was compared, an unresolved V gene accounts for under half, and the others remain unexplained. The sample profile shows 95,000 to 100,000 clones; around nine tenths of them were found once. Of the sample, under 8% falls within the top ten clones. In the paper's terms, the time point label means: cycle 2 day 1 (C2D1) of nivolumab. All trial patients had relapsed after autologous stem cell transplantation, with cohorts A, B and C differing in prior brentuximab vedotin exposure. This specimen consisted of peripheral blood mononuclear cells (PBMCs), obtained before the second cycle of nivolumab. These receptor sequences come from a human donor with classical Hodgkin lymphoma.

This clone was found a few times. The rearrangement uses TRBV29-1 and TRBJ2-4; D possibly matches TRBD1 or TRBD2 (6 bases each). Germline assignment: CDR1 SQVTM and CDR2 ANQGSEA. With 4 bases removed from V and 0 bases from J, the gap between germline ends came to 19 bases. CDR3 length: 17 amino acids. For the CDR3, the DNA is TGCAGCGTTGGGGGGGCTTACAGTAATCTAGCCAAAAACATTCAGTACTTC. It translates to CSVGGAYSNLAKNIQYF.

The rearrangement uses TRBV19 and TRBJ1-1; 8 bases are a match to TRBD1. The V gene's germline CDR1 is LNHDA and CDR2 SQIVND (reference sequence). The CDR3 has 11 residues. V gave up 7 bases and J gave up 11 bases; unmatched junction bases: 6. Written as DNA, the CDR3 is TGTGCCAGTATAGGGACAGGAGGCGCTTTCTTT. Its translation is CASIGTGGAFF.

V is TRBV9 and J is TRBJ2-1; 7 nucleotides agree with TRBD1. The junction had 9 bases not matched to a gene; V was cut back by 4 bases and J by 2 bases. The CDR3 has 16 residues. Germline V gene lookup returns CDR1 SGDLS and CDR2 YYNGEE. The CDR3 region is CASSPTPGQTYNEQFF. As DNA, the CDR3 is TGTGCCAGCAGCCCGACACCGGGACAGACCTACAATGAGCAGTTCTTC.

The CDR3 nucleotides are TGTGCCATCAGTGAGTCCCTTGACGGAAACACTGAAGCTTTCTTT. It encodes CAISESLDGNTEAFF. The chain joins TRBV10-3 to TRBJ1-1; D is unresolved. This CDR3 region has 15 residues. Per the germline V gene, CDR1 is ENHRY and CDR2 is SYGVKD. Deletions cut 0 bases from V and 2 bases from J, with 10 bases between.

The chain carries TRBV5-4 and TRBJ2-7, with D possibly being TRBD1 (5 bases). Germline CDR1 reads SGHNT; CDR2 reads YYREEE (reference sequence). The CDR3 has 14 residues. V was cut by 3 bases and J by 2 bases, with 12 bases left in between. CDR3: CASSSDSGAYEQYF. As DNA, the CDR3 is TGTGCCAGCAGCTCCGACAGTGGAGCCTACGAGCAGTACTTC.

This clone came up a few times. The genes are TRBV11-2 and TRBJ2-7, with D perhaps TRBD2 (5 bases). V was clipped by 5 bases and J by 0 bases, with 8 bases between them. There are 13 residues in the CDR3. Germline V CDR1 and CDR2: SGHAT, FQNNGV. The CDR3 loop is CASSAGSSYEQYF. CDR3 sequence (DNA): TGTGCCAGCAGCGCTGGGAGCTCCTACGAGCAGTACTTC.

This clone was seen once. V gene TRBV9 combines with J gene TRBJ2-7; TRBD1 is a possible D gene (5 bases). This CDR3 spans 12 amino acids. The germline CDR1 and CDR2 sequences are SGDLS and YYNGEE. V lost 3 bases and J 3 bases, leaving 7 bases between the germline ends. The CDR3 nucleotides read TGTGCCAGCAGCGCCGACAGCTACGAGCAGTACTTC. Its protein product is CASSADSYEQYF.

The rearrangement joins TRBV7-3 to TRBJ2-1; D gene unclear. Germline V gene lookup returns CDR1 SGHTA and CDR2 FQGTGA. Trimming cost V 4 bases and J 8 bases, with 12 bases left between them. The CDR3 covers 13 residues. In DNA, the CDR3 is TGTGCCAGCAGCTCCCGCGCTCTGGATGAGCAGTTCTTC. Translated: CASSSRALDEQFF.

The CDR3 bases are TGTGCCAGCAGCTTGAACAGGGTGGATTCACCCCTCCACTTT. It yields the protein CASSLNRVDSPLHF. The V call is TRBV5-4, the J call TRBJ1-6, with D maybe TRBD1 (6 bases). Per the germline V gene, CDR1 is SGHNT and CDR2 is YYREEE (reference sequence). Trimming took off 1 base at V and 8 bases at J, with 10 bases between the two ends. The CDR3 loop spans 14 amino acids.

Remarks on this clone: The same CDR3 arises from other DNA sequences in this sample as well. The rearrangement uses TRBV6-6 and TRBJ2-1, with D perhaps given as TRBD1 or TRBD2 (7 bases each). The germline V gene has CDR1 MNHNY and CDR2 SVGAGI (reference sequence). The CDR3 has 15 amino acids. Trimming took 2 bases from V and 5 from J, leaving 13 bases between them. The CDR3 here is CASSYLQGGNNEQFF. The CDR3, as DNA: TGTGCCAGCAGTTACCTGCAGGGGGGGAACAATGAGCAGTTCTTC.

The chain employs TRBV6-5 and TRBJ2-5; TRBD2 matches 7 bases. CDR1 is MNHEY, CDR2 SVGAGI, per germline. Germline trimming cut 6 bases from V and 2 bases from J; bases unmatched to any gene: 3. CDR3 length: 13 residues. This chain's CDR3 is CASRSSGQETQYF. The DNA for the CDR3 is TGTGCCAGCAGATCTAGCGGTCAAGAGACCCAGTACTTC.

The chain employs TRBV6-5 and TRBJ2-7, with D perhaps given as TRBD1 or TRBD2 (6 bases each). This CDR3 has 10 amino acids. The V gene's germline CDR1 is MNHEY and CDR2 SVGAGI. Trimming took off 8 bases at V and 6 bases at J, with 8 bases between the two ends. CDR3 in amino acids: CASGGGEQYF. Written as DNA, the CDR3 is TGTGCCAGCGGAGGGGGCGAGCAGTACTTC.

The rearrangement links TRBV9 to TRBJ1-2, with a weak D call TRBD1 (5 bases). Trimming took 2 bases from V and 3 from J, leaving 11 bases between them. The germline CDR1 and CDR2 sequences are SGDLS and YYNGEE. The CDR3 contains 14 residues. CDR3 sequence reads: CASSVEGRHYGYTF. CDR3 DNA: TGTGCCAGCAGCGTCGAGGGGAGACACTATGGCTACACCTTC.

The sample holds a few counts of this clone. This chain connects TRBV9 to TRBJ2-7; D remains unclear. V was trimmed by 0 bases and J by 2 bases, leaving 9 bases between them. CDR3 length: 14 residues. The germline gives CDR1 SGDLS, CDR2 YYNGEE. The DNA of the CDR3 is TGTGCCAGCAGCGTAGTATTACAGACCTACGAGCAGTACTTC. Protein: CASSVVLQTYEQYF.

This chain uses TRBV19 with TRBJ1-4; 7 nucleotides line up with TRBD1. CDR3 length equals 15 residues. The ends lost 6 bases at V and 7 bases at J; junction bases unmatched: 11. Germline V CDR1 and CDR2: LNHDA, SQIVND (reference sequence). The DNA of the CDR3 is TGTGCCAGTAGCCGATCCGGGACAGTGGGTGAAAAACTGTTTTTT. This encodes CASSRSGTVGEKLFF.

The gene calls are TRBV28 and TRBJ1-1; no definite D call. Trimming removed 8 bases at V and 7 bases at J, with 11 bases between. CDR3 length: 11 residues. Germline-derived CDR1 and CDR2 are MDHEN and SYDVKM. This CDR3 reads CASVQAGEAFF. The CDR3 DNA follows: TGTGCCAGCGTCCAGGCGGGTGAAGCTTTCTTT.

This chain joins TRBV9 and TRBJ1-6; no clear D gene. Germline loops: CDR1 SGDLS, CDR2 YYNGEE. With 0 bases removed from V and 10 bases from J, the gap between germline ends came to 11 bases. The CDR3 sequence is 14 residues long. In DNA, the CDR3 is TGTGCCAGCAGCGTAGCTGGGGTTGGGTCACCCCTCCACTTT. It yields the protein CASSVAGVGSPLHF.

The genes are TRBV7-3 and TRBJ2-2; D perhaps matches TRBD1 (6 bases). The length of the CDR3 is 16 residues. V lost 4 bases and J 2 bases, leaving 14 bases between the germline ends. The germline gives CDR1 SGHTA, CDR2 FQGTGA. CDR3 amino acids: CASSSPGAPNTGELFF. The CDR3 coding sequence is TGTGCCAGCAGCTCCCCAGGGGCCCCAAACACCGGGGAGCTGTTTTTT.

The V gene is TRBV4-3, the J gene TRBJ2-7, with D tentatively TRBD1 or TRBD2 (5 bases each). With 1 base removed from V and 3 bases from J, the gap between germline ends came to 13 bases. Germline V lookup: CDR1 LGHNA, CDR2 YSLEER. The CDR3 is 15 residues long. CDR3 in amino acids: CASSQVIGELYEQYF. CDR3 bases: TGCGCCAGCAGCCAAGTGATAGGGGAGCTCTACGAGCAGTACTTC.

Details on this clone: Mismatch with germline at one junction end may stem from a read error. This chain links TRBV5-1 with TRBJ2-1; 12 bases fit TRBD2. CDR3 length: 17 amino acids. Germline CDR1 and CDR2: SGHRS and YFSETQ. As DNA, the CDR3 is TGCGCCAGCAGCTTGAAACAAAGACTAGCGGGGGACAATGAGCAGCTCTTC. Its protein product is CASSLKQRLAGDNEQLF.

The gene calls are TRBV5-1 and TRBJ2-2; 8 bases align to TRBD1. V lost 3 bases, J lost 4 bases, and 11 bases stayed unmatched. The CDR3 sequence is 17 residues long. The germline CDR1 and CDR2 sequences are SGHRS and YFSETQ. The CDR3 DNA follows: TGCGCCAGCAGCTCCGGGGGCAGGGGGCTGGCCACCGGGGAGCTGTTTTTT. It yields the protein CASSSGGRGLATGELFF. The full variable domain, its missing parts supplied by reference TRBV5-1 and TRBJ2-2, is KAGVTQTPRYLIKTRGQQVTLSCSPISGHRSVSWYQQTPGQGLQFLFEYFSETQRNKGNFPGRFSGRQFSNSRSEMNVSTLELGDSALYLCASSSGGRGLATGELFFGEGSRLTVL.

This clone appeared a single time. The chain recombines TRBV2 with TRBJ1-1; D is uncertain. Deletions cut 2 bases from V and 6 bases from J, with 22 bases between. CDR3 size: 17 residues. CDR1 is SNHLY, CDR2 FYNNEI, per germline. Written as DNA, the CDR3 is TGTGCCAGCAGTGAAAGGTTTGGGTTGGTTGTCAGATCTGAAGCTTTCTTT. It yields the protein CASSERFGLVVRSEAFF.

The rearrangement links TRBV9 to TRBJ2-3; 10 bases are a match to TRBD2. V was pared by 7 bases and J by 0 bases, with 14 bases of the junction left unmatched. CDR1 and CDR2 from the germline V gene are SGDLS and YYNGEE. The CDR3 sequence is 18 residues long. The CDR3 loop reads CASGREAGGTPSTDTQYF. The CDR3 region has the DNA TGTGCCAGCGGGCGGGAAGCGGGGGGGACACCTAGCACAGATACGCAGTATTTT. The full variable domain, completed using reference TRBV9 and TRBJ2-3, is DSGVTQTPKHLITATGQRVTLRCSPRSGDLSVYWYQQSLDQGLQFLIQYYNGEERAKGNILERFSAQQFPDLHSELNLSSLELGDSALYFCASGREAGGTPSTDTQYFGPGTRLTVL.

The rearrangement joins TRBV2 to TRBJ1-6; tentatively, D is TRBD1 (6 bases). The V gene lost 1 base and the J gene lost 8 bases, with 12 bases spanning the gap. Germline V lookup: CDR1 SNHLY, CDR2 FYNNEI. The CDR3 length is 15 residues. The CDR3 is CASSEDGQPDSPLHF. The CDR3 bases are TGTGCCAGCAGTGAAGATGGACAGCCGGATTCACCCCTCCACTTT.

V gene TRBV10-3 combines with J gene TRBJ1-3; 7 bases agree with TRBD1. The J segment lost 3 bases and the V segment lost 3 bases, leaving 2 bases of the junction unmatched. This CDR3 has 14 residues. The germline CDR1 and CDR2 sequences are ENHRY and SYGVKD. This CDR3 reads CAISDGTVGNTIYF. The CDR3 nucleotides read TGTGCCATCAGTGATGGGACAGTTGGAAACACCATATATTTT.

The V and J genes are TRBV23-1 and TRBJ1-2; D might be TRBD1 (5 bases). TRBV23-1 is marked as an open reading frame, function uncertain. The CDR3 extends over 10 amino acids. V lost 7 bases and J 14 bases, leaving 14 bases between the germline ends. CDR3 region: CASKGGVGTF. The CDR3 region has the DNA TGCGCCAGCAAGGGAGGGGTCGGAACCTTC.

This chain connects TRBV7-8 to TRBJ1-6; the D is unclear. CDR3 length equals 16 residues. V was cut by 7 bases and J by 3 bases, with 16 bases left in between. Germline V gives CDR1 SGHVS, CDR2 FQNEAQ. The CDR3 DNA sequence: TGTGCCAGCACCTTTGACCGGTCCCTCTATAATTCACCCCTCCACTTT. Its translation is CASTFDRSLYNSPLHF.

The chain uses TRBV30 and TRBJ1-1; 7 positions match TRBD1. Germline V lookup: CDR1 GTSNPN, CDR2 SVGIG (reference sequence). The CDR3 totals 14 residues. V lost 5 bases to trimming and J lost 2 bases; unmatched junction nucleotides: 8. This chain's CDR3 is CAWSATGTNTEAFF. CDR3 bases: TGTGCCTGGTCGGCGACAGGGACAAACACTGAAGCTTTCTTT. Full variable domain (rest looked up from reference TRBV30 and TRBJ1-1): SQTIHQWPATLVQPVGSPLSLECTVEGTSNPNLYWYRQAAGRGLQLLFYSVGIGQISSEVPQNLSASRPQDRQFILSSKKLLLSDSGFYLCAWSATGTNTEAFFGQGTRLTVV.

V usage is TRBV2 and J usage is TRBJ2-7; D might be TRBD1 (5 bases). This CDR3 has 14 amino acids. From germline, CDR1 is SNHLY and CDR2 FYNNEI. Trimming took off 9 bases at V and 7 bases at J, with 22 bases between the two ends. CDR3 amino acids: CARKYRQGLEEQYF. CDR3 nucleotides: TGTGCCAGGAAGTACCGGCAGGGTCTGGAAGAGCAGTACTTC.

The V and J genes are TRBV27 and TRBJ2-7; maybe TRBD1 (5 bases). Germline values: CDR1 MNHEY, CDR2 SMNVEV (reference sequence). The CDR3 has 13 amino acids. V gave up 8 bases and J gave up 3 bases, with 14 bases separating them. CDR3 amino acids: CASGRRESYEQYF. The CDR3 nucleotides are TGTGCCAGCGGTCGCAGGGAAAGCTACGAGCAGTACTTC.